This T cell receptor (beta chain) was identified in a study of blood T cell repertoires in COVID-19. The table lists this clone with a few counts. V lost 2 bases, J lost 7 bases, and 7 bases stayed unmatched. Germline CDR1 MDHEN, CDR2 SYDVKM. The CDR3 loop spans 15 amino acids. Data came from immunoSEQ multiplex PCR; TCRdb stores just in-frame clones and leaves some out. Of about 140,000 clones listed, about 79% are singletons. The sequence was obtained from a man aged 55 to 70 with active or convalescent COVID-19. The chain uses TRBV28 and TRBJ1-4; 7 nucleotides match TRBD1. The sample consisted of peripheral blood. DNA for the CDR3: TGTGCCAGCAGTTTAATCGAGGGGGCAGGTGAAAAACTGTTTTTT. Its translation: CASSLIEGAGEKLFF.